Shown below are 9 T cell receptor beta chains from a single sample sequenced in a study of T cells expressing NK-cell markers. TCRdb re-called the 5' RACE reads, yielding one record per CDR3 amino acid sequence without DNA. The listing contains 440,000 or so distinct CDR3 sequences. Source material: blood T cells: a sorted CD56 or NKG2C T cell subset, CD4+ or CD8+ T cells, or bulk PBMC T cells (not recorded which). The receptor set was obtained from a woman aged 18 to 75 in good health.

The chain has TRBV5-1 and TRBJ2-7; TCRdb outputs TRBD2, but without DNA this stays unchecked. This CDR3 has 14 amino acids. CDR1 is SGHRS and CDR2 is YFSETQ in the germline V gene. The CDR3 protein is CASSLGLVYYEQYF.

The V gene is TRBV11-2, the J gene TRBJ2-1; TCRdb reports TRBD2, a call that lacks DNA to check it against. There are 15 residues in the CDR3. Germline V gene data show CDR1 as SGHAT and CDR2 as FQNNGV. CDR3 sequence: CASRLRLAGDNEQFF.

The chain combines TRBV9 with TRBJ2-2. Germline V gene sequence: CDR1 SGDLS, CDR2 YYNGEE. CDR3 size: 16 residues. The CDR3 here is CASSPPGGPNTGELFF.

The chain combines TRBV7-2 with TRBJ2-5; there is no DNA to check the TCRdb D call of TRBD1. The CDR3 consists of 14 residues. Germline-derived CDR1 and CDR2 are SGHTA and FQGNSA. CDR3 in amino acids: CASSSNRGLETQYF.

This chain connects TRBV9 to TRBJ2-3; TCRdb designates TRBD1, a call that cannot be tested without DNA. In germline, CDR1 is SGDLS, CDR2 YYNGEE. The CDR3 contains 15 residues. CDR3 loop: CASSFRDLSTDTQYF.

This chain uses TRBV29-1 with TRBJ1-1. This CDR3 has 14 residues. CDR1 and CDR2 from the germline V gene are SQVTM and ANQGSEA. CDR3 amino acids: CSVEGQRMNTEAFF.

The chain links TRBV3-1 to TRBJ1-5. Germline CDR1 LGHDT, CDR2 YNNKEL (reference sequence). The CDR3 runs 14 residues. CDR3 region: CASSQEASNQPQHF.

The genes are TRBV29-1 and TRBJ2-5; TCRdb gives TRBD1 as the D gene, but with no DNA this cannot be confirmed. CDR1 and CDR2 from the germline V gene are SQVTM and ANQGSEA. The CDR3 is 14 amino acids. The CDR3 sequence is CSAGGAGTKETQYF.

The genes are TRBV18 and TRBJ1-2; without DNA, the TCRdb call of TRBD1 cannot be checked. The CDR3 sequence is 18 residues long. Germline-derived CDR1 and CDR2 are KGHSH and LQKENI. CDR3 sequence: CASSPRWEYSGTVYGYTF.